This is a list of T cell receptor beta chains from one sample in a study of T-cell reconstitution after alpha-beta-depleted transplantation in children. Via MiXCR, TCRdb re-called the PCR reads, giving one row per CDR3 protein. Of about 400,000 distinct CDR3 sequences listed, about 17% are singletons. The material sequenced was PBMCs, mostly from graft donor cells, taken 360 days after TCRalphabeta/CD19-depleted stem cell transplant. The receptors derive from a boy under two years old who had a stem cell transplant for Wiskott-Aldrich syndrome, so the T cells may come from the graft donor. Each CDR3 is given without its conserved first and last residue. Fields, in order: V gene, J gene, D gene, CDR3 protein. The D gene is left open where the match is weak.

TRBV7-9	TRBJ2-7	.	ASAPTGLHSYEQY
TRBV10-3	TRBJ2-5	.	AISPQGETQY
TRBV10-3	TRBJ2-7	.	AISDHSSYEQY
TRBV20-1	TRBJ1-2	.	SAYTGHYGYT
TRBV9	TRBJ2-1	.	ASSVEDEQF
TRBV20-1	TRBJ2-1	TRBD2	CARRASGGLSYNEQF
TRBV3-1	TRBJ2-6	TRBD2	ASSLSGTSGTGANVLT
TRBV29-1	TRBJ2-4	TRBD2	SVEISGRAKNIQY
TRBV13	TRBJ2-1	TRBD2	ASSLGGTSISSYNEQF
TRBV24-1	TRBJ2-5	TRBD1	ATRSGTGEVLQETQY
TRBV27	TRBJ2-1	.	ASSPYRVYNEQF
TRBV29-1	TRBJ2-2	.	SVGTLSTGELF
TRBV3-1	TRBJ2-7	.	ASSHSYEQY
TRBV7-2	TRBJ1-3	.	ASSFGPGNTIY
TRBV4-1	TRBJ1-1	.	ASSQPGMNTEAF
TRBV5-1	TRBJ2-3	TRBD2	ASIPAGGSTDTQY